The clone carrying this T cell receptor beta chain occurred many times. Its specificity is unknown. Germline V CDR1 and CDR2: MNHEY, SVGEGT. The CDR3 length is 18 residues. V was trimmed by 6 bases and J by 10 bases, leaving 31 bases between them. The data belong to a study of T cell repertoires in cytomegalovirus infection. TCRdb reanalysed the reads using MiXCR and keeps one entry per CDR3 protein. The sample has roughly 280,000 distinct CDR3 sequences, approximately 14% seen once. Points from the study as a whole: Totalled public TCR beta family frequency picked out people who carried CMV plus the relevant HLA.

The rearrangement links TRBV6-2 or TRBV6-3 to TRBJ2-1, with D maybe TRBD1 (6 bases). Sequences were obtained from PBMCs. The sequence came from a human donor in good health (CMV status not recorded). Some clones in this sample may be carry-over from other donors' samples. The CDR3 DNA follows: TGTGCCAGCAGAAAAAACCTGGAGTGGACAGACCTCTCCGGCGAGCAGTTCTTC. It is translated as CASRKNLEWTDLSGEQFF.